This T cell receptor (beta chain) was sequenced during a study of CD8+ T cells in alopecia areata. RNA extraction and reverse transcription yielded cDNA as sequencing template. Measured with immunoSEQ multiplex PCR; TCRdb has only the in-frame clones, and not every one. Of more than 90,000 clones in the sample, 35% to 40% were seen once. The study team obtained lesional scalp punch biopsies and peripheral blood from alopecia areata patients. PBMCs yielded sorted CD4+ and CD8+ T cells. This clone turned up a few times. Trimming removed 1 base from V and 4 bases from J, with 14 bases in between. Looked up from germline, CDR1 is SGHTA and CDR2 is FQGNSA. This CDR3 is 15 amino acids long.

Sequencing input: CD4+ T cells sorted from blood. This chain links TRBV7-2 with TRBJ2-7; D may be TRBD2 (6 bases). The clonotype comes from a human donor with alopecia areata. CDR3 sequence: CASSLVTSKGYEQYF. The CDR3 region has the DNA TGTGCCAGCAGCTTAGTAACTAGCAAGGGGTACGAGCAGTACTTC.